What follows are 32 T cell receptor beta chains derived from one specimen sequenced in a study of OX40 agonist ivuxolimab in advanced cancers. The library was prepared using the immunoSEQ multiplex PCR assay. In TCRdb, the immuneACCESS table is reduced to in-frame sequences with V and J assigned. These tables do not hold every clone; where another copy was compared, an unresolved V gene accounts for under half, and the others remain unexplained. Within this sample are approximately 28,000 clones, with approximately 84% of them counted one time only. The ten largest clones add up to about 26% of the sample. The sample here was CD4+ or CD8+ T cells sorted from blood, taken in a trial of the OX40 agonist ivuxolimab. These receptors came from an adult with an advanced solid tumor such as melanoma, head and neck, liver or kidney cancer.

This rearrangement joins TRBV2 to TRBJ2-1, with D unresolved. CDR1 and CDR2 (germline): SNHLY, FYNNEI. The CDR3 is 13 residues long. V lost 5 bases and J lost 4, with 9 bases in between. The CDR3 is CASSLWAYNEQFF. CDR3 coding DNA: TGTGCCAGCAGTCTGTGGGCGTACAATGAGCAGTTCTTC.

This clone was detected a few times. CDR3 DNA sequence: TGTGCCAGCAGCGTTCCGGAGCATAATGAGCAGTTCTTC. This translates into CASSVPEHNEQFF. The V call is TRBV5-6, the J call TRBJ2-1; D remains unclear. Trimming cost V 4 bases and J 7 bases, with 12 bases left between them. CDR1 and CDR2 from the germline V gene are SGHDT and YYEEEE. CDR3 size: 13 residues. Filled out from reference TRBV5-6 and TRBJ2-1, the complete variable domain reads DAGVTQSPTHLIKTRGQQVTLRCSPKSGHDTVSWYQQALGQGPQFIFQYYEEEERQRGNFPDRFSGHQFPNYSSELNVNALLLGDSALYLCASSVPEHNEQFFGPGTRLTVL.

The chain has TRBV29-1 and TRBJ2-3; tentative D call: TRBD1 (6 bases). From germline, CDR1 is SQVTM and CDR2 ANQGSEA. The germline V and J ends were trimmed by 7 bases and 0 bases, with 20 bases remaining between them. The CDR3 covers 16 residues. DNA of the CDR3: TGCAGCGGTTGGGAGCCGGGACACCCTAGCACAGATACGCAGTATTTT. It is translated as CSGWEPGHPSTDTQYF.

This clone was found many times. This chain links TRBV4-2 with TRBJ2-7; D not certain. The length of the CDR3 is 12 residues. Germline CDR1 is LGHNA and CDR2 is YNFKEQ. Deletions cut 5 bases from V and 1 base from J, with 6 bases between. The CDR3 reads CASSTVSYEQYF. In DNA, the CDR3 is TGTGCCAGCAGCACCGTATCCTACGAGCAGTACTTC.

The CDR3 sequence: CASSQGLVGEQFF. CDR3 nucleotide sequence: TGTGCCAGCAGCCAAGGTCTGGTAGGAGAGCAGTTCTTC. The V gene is TRBV4-2, the J gene TRBJ2-1; D remains ambiguous. Germline CDR1 LGHNA, CDR2 YNFKEQ. The germline V and J ends were trimmed by 1 base and 10 bases, with 11 bases remaining between them. The CDR3 is made up of 13 amino acids.

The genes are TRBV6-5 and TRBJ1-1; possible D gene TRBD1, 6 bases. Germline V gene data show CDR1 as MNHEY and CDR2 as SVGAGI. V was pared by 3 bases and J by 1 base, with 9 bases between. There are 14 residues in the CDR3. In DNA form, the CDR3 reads TGTGCCAGCAGTTATGGGACACCGAACACTGAAGCTTTCTTT. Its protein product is CASSYGTPNTEAFF.

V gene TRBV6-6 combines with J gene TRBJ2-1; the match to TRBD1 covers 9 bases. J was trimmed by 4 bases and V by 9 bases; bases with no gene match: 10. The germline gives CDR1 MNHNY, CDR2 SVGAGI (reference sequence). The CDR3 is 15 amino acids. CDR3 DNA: TGTGCCAGTTCGACAGGGGGTATGAGGTACAATGAGCAGTTCTTC. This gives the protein CASSTGGMRYNEQFF.

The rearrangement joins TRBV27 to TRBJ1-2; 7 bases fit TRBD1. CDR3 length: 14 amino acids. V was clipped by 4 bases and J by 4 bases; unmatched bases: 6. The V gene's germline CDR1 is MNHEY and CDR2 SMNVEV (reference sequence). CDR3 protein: CASSYDREPYGYTF. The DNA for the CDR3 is TGTGCCAGCAGTTACGACAGGGAACCCTATGGCTACACCTTC.

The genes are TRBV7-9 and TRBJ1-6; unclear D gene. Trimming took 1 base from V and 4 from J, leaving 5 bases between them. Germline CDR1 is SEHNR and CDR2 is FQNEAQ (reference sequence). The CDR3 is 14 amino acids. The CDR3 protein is CASSLEQYNSPLHF. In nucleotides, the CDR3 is TGTGCCAGCAGCTTAGAACAGTATAATTCACCCCTCCACTTT.

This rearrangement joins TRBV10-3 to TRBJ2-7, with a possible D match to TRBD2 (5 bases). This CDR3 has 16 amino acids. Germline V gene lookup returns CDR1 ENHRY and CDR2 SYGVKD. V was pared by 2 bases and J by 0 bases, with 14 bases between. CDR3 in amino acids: CAISEAEADASYEQYF. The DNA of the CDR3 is TGTGCCATCAGTGAGGCCGAAGCGGATGCCTCCTACGAGCAGTACTTC.

The CDR3, as DNA: TGTGCCAGTAGAGTAGGATACAATGAGCAGTTCTTC. Its protein is CASRVGYNEQFF. The chain joins TRBV19 to TRBJ2-1; D not resolved. The V and J ends lost 6 bases and 4 bases respectively, with 7 bases between them. The CDR3 is made up of 12 amino acids. CDR1 is LNHDA and CDR2 is SQIVND in the germline V gene (reference sequence).

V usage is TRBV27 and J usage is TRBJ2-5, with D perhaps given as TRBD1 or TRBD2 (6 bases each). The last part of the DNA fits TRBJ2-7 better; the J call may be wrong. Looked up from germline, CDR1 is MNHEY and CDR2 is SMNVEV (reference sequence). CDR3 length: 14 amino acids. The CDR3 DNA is TGTGCCAGCAGGCTTATAGGGGGGTCCTACGAGCAGTACTTC. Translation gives CASRLIGGSYEQYF.

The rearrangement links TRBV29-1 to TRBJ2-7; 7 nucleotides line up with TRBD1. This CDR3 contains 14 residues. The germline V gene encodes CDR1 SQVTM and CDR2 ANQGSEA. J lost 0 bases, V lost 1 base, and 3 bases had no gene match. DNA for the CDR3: TGCAGCGTTGAAGGGACAGGCGACTCCTACGAGCAGTACTTC. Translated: CSVEGTGDSYEQYF.

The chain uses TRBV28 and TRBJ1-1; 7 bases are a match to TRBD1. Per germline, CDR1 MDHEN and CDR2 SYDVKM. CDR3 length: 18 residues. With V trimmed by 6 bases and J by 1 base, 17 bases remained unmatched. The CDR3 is CASSHRPPRQGENTEAFF. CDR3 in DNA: TGTGCCAGCAGCCACCGACCCCCACGACAGGGTGAGAACACTGAAGCTTTCTTT.

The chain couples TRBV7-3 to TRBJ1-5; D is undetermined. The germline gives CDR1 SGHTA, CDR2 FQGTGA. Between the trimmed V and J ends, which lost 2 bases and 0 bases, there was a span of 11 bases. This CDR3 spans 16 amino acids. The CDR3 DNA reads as TGTGCCAGCAGCTTATGGACCCTATATAGCAATCAGCCCCAGCATTTT. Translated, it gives CASSLWTLYSNQPQHF.

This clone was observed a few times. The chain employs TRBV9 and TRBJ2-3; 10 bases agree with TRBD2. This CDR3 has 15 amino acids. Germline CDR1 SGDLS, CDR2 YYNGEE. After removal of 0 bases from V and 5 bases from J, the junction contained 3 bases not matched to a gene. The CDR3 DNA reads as TGTGCCAGCAGCGTAGGGGGACTAGCGCTAGATACGCAGTATTTT. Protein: CASSVGGLALDTQYF.

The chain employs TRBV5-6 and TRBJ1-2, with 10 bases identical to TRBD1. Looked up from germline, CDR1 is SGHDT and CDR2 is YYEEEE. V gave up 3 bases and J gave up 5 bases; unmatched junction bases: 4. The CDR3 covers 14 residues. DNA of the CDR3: TGTGCCAGCAGCTCCGGGACAGGGGTTTATGGCTACACCTTC. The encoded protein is CASSSGTGVYGYTF.

The DNA of the CDR3 is TGTGCCAGCAGTTGGGGGAGCACAGATACGCAGTATTTT. Protein: CASSWGSTDTQYF. The chain uses TRBV6-5 and TRBJ2-3, with D perhaps TRBD1 or TRBD2 (5 bases each). This CDR3 spans 13 amino acids. V was cut by 4 bases and J by 0 bases, with 5 bases left in between. Germline values: CDR1 MNHEY, CDR2 SVGAGI.

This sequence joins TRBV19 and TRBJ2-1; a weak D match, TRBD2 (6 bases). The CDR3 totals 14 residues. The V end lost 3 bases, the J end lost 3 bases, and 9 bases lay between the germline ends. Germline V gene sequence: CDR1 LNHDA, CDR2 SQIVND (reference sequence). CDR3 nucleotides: TGTGCCAGTAGTATGGCGGGAAACTACAATGAGCAGTTCTTC. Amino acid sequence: CASSMAGNYNEQFF.

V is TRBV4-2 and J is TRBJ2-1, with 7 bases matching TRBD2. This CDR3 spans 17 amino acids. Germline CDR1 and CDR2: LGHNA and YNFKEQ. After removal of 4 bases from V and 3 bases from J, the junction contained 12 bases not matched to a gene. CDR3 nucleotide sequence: TGTGCCAGCAGCCCCGCGATGACTAGCAGTTTCTACAATGAGCAGTTCTTC. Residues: CASSPAMTSSFYNEQFF.

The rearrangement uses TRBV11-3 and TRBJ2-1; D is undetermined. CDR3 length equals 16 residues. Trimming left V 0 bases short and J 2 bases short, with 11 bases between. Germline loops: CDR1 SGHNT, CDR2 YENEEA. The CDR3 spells CASSLDRVGAYNEQFF. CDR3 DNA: TGTGCCAGCAGCTTAGATCGGGTGGGCGCCTACAATGAGCAGTTCTTC.

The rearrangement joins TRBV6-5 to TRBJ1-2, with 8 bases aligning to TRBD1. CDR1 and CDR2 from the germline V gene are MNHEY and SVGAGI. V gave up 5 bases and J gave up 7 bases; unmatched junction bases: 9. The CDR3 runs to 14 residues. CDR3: CASSPLGRGPGYTF. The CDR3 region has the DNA TGTGCCAGCAGTCCCCTGGGCAGGGGGCCTGGCTACACCTTC.

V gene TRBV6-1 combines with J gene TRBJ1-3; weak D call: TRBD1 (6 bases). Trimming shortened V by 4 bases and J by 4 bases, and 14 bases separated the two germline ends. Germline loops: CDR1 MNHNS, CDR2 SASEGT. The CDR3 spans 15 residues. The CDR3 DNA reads TGTGCCAGCAGTGTGCGAACAGGGTACGGAAACACCATATATTTT. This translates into CASSVRTGYGNTIYF.

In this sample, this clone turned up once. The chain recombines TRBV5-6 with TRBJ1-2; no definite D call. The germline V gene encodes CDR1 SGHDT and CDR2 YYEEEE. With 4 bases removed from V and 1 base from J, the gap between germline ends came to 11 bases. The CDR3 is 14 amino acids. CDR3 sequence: CASSPRTFNYGYTF. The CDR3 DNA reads TGTGCCAGCAGCCCTCGGACCTTTAACTATGGCTACACCTTC.

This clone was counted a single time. CDR3 in amino acids: CASTPGTANIQYF. The CDR3 coding sequence is TGTGCCAGCACTCCCGGGACAGCAAACATTCAGTACTTC. V is TRBV7-8 and J is TRBJ2-4; 7 bases align to TRBD1. Germline V gene sequence: CDR1 SGHVS, CDR2 FQNEAQ. The CDR3 is 13 residues long. The V segment lost 7 bases and the J segment 6 bases; nucleotides outside the gene matches: 6.

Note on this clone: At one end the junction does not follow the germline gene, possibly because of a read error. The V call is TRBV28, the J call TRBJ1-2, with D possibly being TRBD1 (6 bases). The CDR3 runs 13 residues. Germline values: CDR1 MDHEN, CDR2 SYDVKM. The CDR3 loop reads CASSRQVDYGHTF. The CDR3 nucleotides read TGTGCCAGCAGTCGACAGGTCGACTATGGCCACACCTTC.

As DNA, the CDR3 is TGTGCCAGCAGCGTAGAGGGACAGGGTCCCCACGAGCAGTACTTC. Its protein is CASSVEGQGPHEQYF. The chain recombines TRBV9 with TRBJ2-7, with 9 nucleotides matching TRBD1. CDR3 length equals 15 residues. Germline assignment: CDR1 SGDLS and CDR2 YYNGEE. V shed 0 bases and J 5 bases; nucleotides not matched to a gene: 6.

The CDR3 DNA sequence: TGTGCCAGCAGCTCAGGGTTGGGGGCCTACGAGCAGTACTTC. It translates to CASSSGLGAYEQYF. The V gene is TRBV5-6, the J gene TRBJ2-7; D may match TRBD1 or TRBD2 (5 bases each). The V gene's germline CDR1 is SGHDT and CDR2 YYEEEE. The CDR3 is 14 residues long. Trimming left V 3 bases short and J 2 bases short, with 12 bases between.

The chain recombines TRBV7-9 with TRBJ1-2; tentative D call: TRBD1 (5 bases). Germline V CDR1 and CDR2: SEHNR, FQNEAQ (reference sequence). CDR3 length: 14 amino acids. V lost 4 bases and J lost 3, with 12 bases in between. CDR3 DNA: TGTGCCAGCAGCTCAGGGAGTGTGGACTATGGCTACACCTTC. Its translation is CASSSGSVDYGYTF.

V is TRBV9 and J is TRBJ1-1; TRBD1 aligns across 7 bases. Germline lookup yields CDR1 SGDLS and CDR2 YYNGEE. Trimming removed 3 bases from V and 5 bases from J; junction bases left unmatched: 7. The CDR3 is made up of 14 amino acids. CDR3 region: CASSDSTGVTEAFF. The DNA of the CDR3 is TGTGCCAGCAGCGACTCTACAGGGGTTACTGAAGCTTTCTTT. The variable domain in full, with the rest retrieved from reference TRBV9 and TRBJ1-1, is DSGVTQTPKHLITATGQRVTLRCSPRSGDLSVYWYQQSLDQGLQFLIQYYNGEERAKGNILERFSAQQFPDLHSELNLSSLELGDSALYFCASSDSTGVTEAFFGQGTRLTVV.

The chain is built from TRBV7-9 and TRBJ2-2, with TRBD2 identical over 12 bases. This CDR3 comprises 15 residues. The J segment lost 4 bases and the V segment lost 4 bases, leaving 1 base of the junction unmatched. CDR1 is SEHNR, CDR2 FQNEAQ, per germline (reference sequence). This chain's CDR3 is CASSSSGGATGELFF. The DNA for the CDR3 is TGTGCCAGCAGCTCTAGCGGGGGGGCCACCGGGGAGCTGTTTTTT. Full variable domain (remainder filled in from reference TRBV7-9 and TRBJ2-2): DTGVSQNPRHKITKRGQNVTFRCDPISEHNRLYWYRQTLGQGPEFLTYFQNEAQLEKSRLLSDRFSAERPKGSFSTLEIQRTEQGDSAMYLCASSSSGGATGELFFGEGSRLTVL.

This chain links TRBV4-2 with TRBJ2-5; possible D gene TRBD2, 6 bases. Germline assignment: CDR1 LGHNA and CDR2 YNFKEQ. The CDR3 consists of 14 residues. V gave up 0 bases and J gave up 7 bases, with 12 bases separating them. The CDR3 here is CASSQDRMGGTQYF. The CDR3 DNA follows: TGTGCCAGCAGCCAAGATCGGATGGGGGGGACCCAGTACTTC.